Below are 31 T cell receptor beta chains sequenced from a single sample in a study of T cell repertoires in cytomegalovirus infection. TCRdb reanalysed the reads using MiXCR and keeps one entry per CDR3 protein. The table has about 830,000 distinct CDR3 sequences, about 30% seen once. These receptors lack a known antigen. Source: cultured CD8+ T cells from PBMCs, taken from culture after CMV antigen stimulation. The receptor source for this set is a human donor in good health (CMV status not recorded). Some clones in this sample may be carry-over from other donors' samples.

The gene calls are TRBV12-3 or TRBV12-4 and TRBJ1-1; D is unresolved. This CDR3 region has 13 residues. Trimming took 6 bases from V and 1 from J, leaving 9 bases between them. DNA of the CDR3: TGTGCCAGCAGCTGGAATGGGAACACTGAAGCTTTCTTT. This sequence encodes CASSWNGNTEAFF.

At least ten counts were recorded for this clonotype. This chain links TRBV7-8 with TRBJ1-5; 7 nucleotides match TRBD1. Germline values: CDR1 SGHVS, CDR2 FQNEAQ. The length of the CDR3 is 14 residues. V dropped 5 bases and J dropped 7; count of bases not matched to a gene: 8. CDR3: CASSTRQGQQPQHF. CDR3 bases: TGTGCCAGCAGCACTAGACAGGGACAGCAGCCCCAGCATTTT.

This sequence joins TRBV19 and TRBJ1-2; D call uncertain. V lost 1 base and J 1 base, leaving 1 base between the germline ends. The germline V gene encodes CDR1 LNHDA and CDR2 SQIVND (reference sequence). This CDR3 has 12 residues. The chain's CDR3 is CASSIVNYGYTF. CDR3 in DNA: TGTGCCAGTAGTATAGTTAACTATGGCTACACCTTC.

This clonotype was detected once. CDR3 bases: TGCAGTGCTAGAGAGCCAGGGAGCAATCAGCCCCAGCATTTT. Its translation is CSAREPGSNQPQHF. V and J are TRBV20-1 and TRBJ1-5, with a tentative D call TRBD1 (5 bases). With 0 bases removed from V and 1 base from J, the gap between germline ends came to 7 bases. This CDR3 has 14 residues. In germline, CDR1 is DFQATT, CDR2 SNEGSKA (reference sequence).

The V and J genes are TRBV18 and TRBJ1-1; D possibly corresponds to TRBD1 (6 bases). With 6 bases removed from V and 1 base from J, the gap between germline ends came to 12 bases. Germline V gives CDR1 KGHSH, CDR2 LQKENI. The CDR3 runs to 14 residues. The CDR3 spells CASSSGDPNTEAFF. The CDR3 DNA reads TGTGCCAGCTCCTCAGGGGACCCGAACACTGAAGCTTTCTTT. Based on the CDR3 plus reference TRBV18 and TRBJ1-1, the full variable domain is NAGVMQNPRHLVRRRGQEARLRCSPMKGHSHVYWYRQLPEEGLKFMVYLQKENIIDESGMPKERFSAEFPKEGPSILRIQQVVRGDSAAYFCASSSGDPNTEAFFGQGTRLTVV.

The chain combines TRBV11-2 with TRBJ2-1; 9 nucleotides agree with TRBD1. Trimming removed 6 bases from V and 4 bases from J; junction bases left unmatched: 4. Germline lookup yields CDR1 SGHAT and CDR2 FQNNGV. The CDR3 has 14 amino acids. The CDR3 is CASREGQGYNEQFF. Here the CDR3 DNA reads TGTGCCAGCAGGGAGGGACAGGGTTACAATGAGCAGTTCTTC.

This chain connects TRBV9 to TRBJ2-2, with a possible D match to TRBD2 (5 bases). Germline loops: CDR1 SGDLS, CDR2 YYNGEE. The CDR3 is 16 amino acids. V lost 4 bases and J lost 2, with 15 bases in between. This chain's CDR3 is CASSSPYSGNTGELFF. The DNA of the CDR3 is TGTGCCAGCAGCTCCCCCTATTCGGGAAACACCGGGGAGCTGTTTTTT.

V and J are TRBV10-3 and TRBJ2-1, with D tentatively TRBD1 or TRBD2 (6 bases each). Trimming cost V 8 bases and J 7 bases, with 15 bases left between them. The CDR3 runs to 13 residues. CDR1 and CDR2 (germline): ENHRY, SYGVKD. CDR3 sequence reads: CAIEGGVSNEQFF. The CDR3 DNA reads as TGTGCCATCGAGGGGGGCGTATCTAATGAGCAGTTCTTC.

The chain joins TRBV7-6 to TRBJ2-2; tentative D call: TRBD1 (7 bases). Germline-derived CDR1 and CDR2 are SGHVS and FNYEAQ. V lost 3 bases and J 7 bases, leaving 12 bases between the germline ends. This CDR3 spans 14 amino acids. Written as DNA, the CDR3 is TGTGCCAGCAGCTTTCCAGGGGGAGGCGGGGAGCTGTTTTTT. It codes for CASSFPGGGGELFF.

V usage is TRBV28 and J usage is TRBJ2-3; D is ambiguous. V dropped 1 base and J dropped 0 bases, with 11 bases sitting between them. This CDR3 has 16 amino acids. Germline CDR1 MDHEN, CDR2 SYDVKM. CDR3 in DNA: TGTGCCAGCAGTTTATTGGGTCCAGCCAGCACAGATACGCAGTATTTT. Residues: CASSLLGPASTDTQYF.

This clonotype was seen a few times. The chain joins TRBV6-1 to TRBJ2-7, with 9 bases that match TRBD1. The germline gives CDR1 MNHNS, CDR2 SASEGT. The CDR3 contains 16 residues. The V segment lost 2 bases and the J segment 3 bases; nucleotides outside the gene matches: 8. This CDR3 reads CASSETEGTGIYEQYF. CDR3 DNA sequence: TGTGCCAGCAGTGAAACTGAGGGGACAGGGATCTACGAGCAGTACTTC.

The chain carries TRBV7-6 and TRBJ2-5; 7 bases line up with TRBD2. The CDR3 sequence is 16 residues long. Trimming cost V 5 bases and J 4 bases; bases outside gene matches: 13. The germline CDR1 and CDR2 sequences are SGHVS and FNYEAQ. In nucleotides, the CDR3 is TGTGCCAGCAGCCCAGCCGGGGGGTTTTCATCAGAGACCCAGTACTTC. Translating it yields CASSPAGGFSSETQYF.

This chain joins TRBV12-3 or TRBV12-4 and TRBJ2-1, with 8 bases matching TRBD2. The CDR3 has 15 residues. After removal of 6 bases from V and 3 bases from J, the junction contained 7 bases not matched to a gene. As DNA, the CDR3 is TGTGCCAGCAGACAAAAGGCGGGGGGCTACAATGAGCAGTTCTTC. Protein sequence: CASRQKAGGYNEQFF.

In its sample, this clonotype was seen many times. The chain links TRBV27 to TRBJ1-1; D call uncertain. Trimming removed 3 bases at V and 4 bases at J, with 12 bases between. Germline V gives CDR1 MNHEY, CDR2 SMNVEV (reference sequence). The CDR3 is made up of 14 amino acids. Here the CDR3 DNA reads TGTGCCAGCAGTTTTAACAGTGTGGTCACTGAAGCTTTCTTT. Translated, it gives CASSFNSVVTEAFF.

In the case of this clonotype: One end of the junction varies from germline; a read error may be responsible. V is TRBV7-9 and J is TRBJ2-2, with D tentatively TRBD1 (5 bases). Germline V gives CDR1 SEHNR, CDR2 FQNEAQ (reference sequence). The CDR3 spans 15 residues. CDR3 DNA sequence: TGTTCCAGCAGCCTATTAGGAAGGGGCACCGGGGAGCTGTTTTTT. This encodes CSSSLLGRGTGELFF.

This chain connects TRBV15 to TRBJ2-1, with 11 bases that match TRBD2. Trimming took 5 bases from V and 2 from J; bases not matched to a gene: 2. CDR1 is LNHNV and CDR2 is YYDKDF in the germline V gene (reference sequence). The CDR3 is made up of 15 amino acids. DNA for the CDR3: TGTGCCACCAGCTCTAGCGGGGGGACCTACAATGAGCAGTTCTTC. Protein product: CATSSSGGTYNEQFF.

Comment on this clonotype: One end of the junction does not line up with germline, which may come from a read error. V is TRBV7-9 and J is TRBJ1-2; D ambiguous. Germline values: CDR1 SEHNR, CDR2 FQNEAQ (reference sequence). The CDR3 spans 15 residues. DNA for the CDR3: TGTGCCAGCAGCTTAGGGAGAGGACTTAACTTTGGCTACACCTTC. The encoded protein is CASSLGRGLNFGYTF.

In its sample, this clonotype was seen many times. The chain employs TRBV27 and TRBJ2-1, with 8 bases identical to TRBD2. Per germline, CDR1 MNHEY and CDR2 SMNVEV (reference sequence). V was pared by 6 bases and J by 9 bases, with 4 bases of the junction left unmatched. There are 12 residues in the CDR3. The chain's CDR3 is CASSLSGGEQFF. The CDR3 DNA sequence: TGTGCCAGCAGCCTCAGCGGGGGTGAGCAGTTCTTC.

This rearrangement joins TRBV7-4 to TRBJ2-7; 14 bases agree with TRBD2. V trimming: 4 bases; J trimming: 2 bases; junction bases outside the gene matches: 10. This CDR3 has 18 amino acids. Germline assignment: CDR1 SGHVT and CDR2 SQSDAQ. DNA for the CDR3: TGTGCCAGCAGCTCCCTATCTTCGACTAGCGGGGGGGCCTACGAGCAGTACGTC. Translating gives CASSSLSSTSGGAYEQYV.

This clonotype was counted at least ten times. Here the CDR3 reads CASSPRDTRTDTQYF. In nucleotides, the CDR3 is TGTGCCAGCAGTCCCAGGGACACTCGCACAGATACGCAGTATTTT. The chain joins TRBV6-1 to TRBJ2-3; possibly TRBD1 for D (6 bases). The CDR3 is made up of 15 amino acids. Germline values: CDR1 MNHNS, CDR2 SASEGT. Trimming cost V 5 bases and J 1 base, with 13 bases left between them.

The chain carries TRBV6-1 and TRBJ1-5, with a possible D match to TRBD1 (5 bases). The germline V and J ends were trimmed by 5 bases and 2 bases, with 16 bases remaining between them. Germline V lookup: CDR1 MNHNS, CDR2 SASEGT. The CDR3 is 16 residues long. CDR3 residues: CASSPLRGVGNQPQHF. CDR3 coding DNA: TGTGCCAGCAGTCCTTTGCGGGGCGTGGGCAATCAGCCCCAGCATTTT.

The rearrangement uses TRBV6-5 and TRBJ2-1, with D possibly being TRBD2 (5 bases). In germline, CDR1 is MNHEY, CDR2 SVGAGI. Trimming stripped 4 bases from V and 8 bases from J, with 18 bases between. The CDR3 contains 15 residues. The CDR3: CASSSRGSLGDEQFF. The DNA of the CDR3 is TGTGCCAGCAGTTCTCGCGGGTCCCTGGGCGATGAGCAGTTCTTC.

V gene TRBV5-1 combines with J gene TRBJ2-1; possible D gene TRBD1, 7 bases. The CDR3 loop spans 14 amino acids. Looked up from germline, CDR1 is SGHRS and CDR2 is YFSETQ. Trimming shortened V by 5 bases and J by 10 bases, and 19 bases separated the two germline ends. The CDR3 sequence is CASRDSQGGREQFF. CDR3 bases: TGCGCCAGCAGAGATAGCCAGGGGGGTCGGGAGCAGTTCTTC.

This clonotype has more than one count but fewer than ten. The V and J genes are TRBV27 and TRBJ1-1; D gene ambiguous. The CDR3 covers 13 residues. Trimming stripped 7 bases from V and 4 bases from J, with 13 bases between. Germline CDR1 is MNHEY and CDR2 is SMNVEV (reference sequence). As DNA, the CDR3 is TGTGCCAGCACAACGAGGTCCGGCACTGAAGCTTTCTTT. It yields the protein CASTTRSGTEAFF.

The V call is TRBV20-1, the J call TRBJ2-7; D may match TRBD1 or TRBD2 (7 bases each). The V end was cut by 0 bases, the J end by 5 bases, with 23 bases between. Per the germline V gene, CDR1 is DFQATT and CDR2 is SNEGSKA (reference sequence). The CDR3 runs 17 residues. For the CDR3, the DNA is TGCAGTGCTAGAGATCTCGGGGGGACAGTCCGGTGGGACGAGCAGTACTTC. It specifies CSARDLGGTVRWDEQYF.

This sequence joins TRBV14 and TRBJ1-1; perhaps TRBD1 as D (5 bases). V lost 1 base and J lost 3, with 12 bases in between. CDR1 is SGHDN and CDR2 is FVKESK in the germline V gene. The CDR3 length is 15 residues. The CDR3 DNA is TGTGCCAGCAGCCAAGGTACAGCGGGGCACACTGAAGCTTTCTTT. Protein sequence: CASSQGTAGHTEAFF.

This chain links TRBV15 with TRBJ1-2; D perhaps matches TRBD1 (5 bases). CDR3 length: 18 amino acids. The germline CDR1 and CDR2 sequences are LNHNV and YYDKDF (reference sequence). The germline V and J ends were trimmed by 1 base and 3 bases, with 21 bases remaining between them. The CDR3 nucleotides are TGTGCCACCAGCAGAGTACTACCCCCTTTTGGGGCGGACTATGGCTACACCTTC. Its protein is CATSRVLPPFGADYGYTF. Together with reference TRBV15 and TRBJ1-2, the CDR3 gives the full variable domain: DAMVIQNPRYQVTQFGKPVTLSCSQTLNHNVMYWYQQKSSQAPKLLFHYYDKDFNNEADTPDNFQSRRPNTSFCFLDIRSPGLGDTAMYLCATSRVLPPFGADYGYTFGSGTRLTVV.

Notes on this clonotype: Sequence at one end of the junction differs from germline and may be a read error. The chain links TRBV7-6 to TRBJ1-2, with D possibly being TRBD1 (6 bases). This CDR3 has 15 amino acids. Germline V gene data show CDR1 as SGHVS and CDR2 as FNYEAQ. CDR3 protein: CASSFTQQGGDGCTF. Here the CDR3 DNA reads TGTGCCAGCAGCTTTACTCAACAGGGTGGGGATGGCTGCACCTTC.

The chain couples TRBV27 to TRBJ2-3; 7 bases agree with TRBD2. From germline, CDR1 is MNHEY and CDR2 SMNVEV (reference sequence). This CDR3 comprises 16 residues. Trimming at V came to 6 bases and at J to 2 bases, leaving 11 bases not matched to a gene. CDR3 amino acids: CASSPGTTPLTDTQYF. The CDR3 nucleotides read TGTGCCAGCAGCCCCGGGACTACTCCCCTCACAGATACGCAGTATTTT.

This clonotype was observed a few times. J is TRBJ2-7 and V is TRBV11-2, with no clear D. CDR3 size: 17 residues. CDR1 is SGHAT and CDR2 is FQNNGV in the germline V gene. The V end was cut by 5 bases, the J end by 0 bases, with 20 bases between. CDR3 nucleotide sequence: TGTGCCAGCAGCAACCGGACCTTCGCCCCCGCCTCCTACGAGCAGTACGTC. Amino acid sequence: CASSNRTFAPASYEQYV.

This clonotype was seen more than once but under ten times. The V call is TRBV4-1, the J call TRBJ2-7; D might be TRBD1 (5 bases). The CDR3 has 14 residues. Trimming cost V 1 base and J 3 bases, with 10 bases left between them. Germline-derived CDR1 and CDR2 are MGHRA and YSYEKL. The CDR3 protein is CASSQVARDYEQYF. The DNA of the CDR3 is TGCGCCAGCAGCCAAGTTGCCAGGGACTACGAGCAGTACTTC.